One TCR beta chain is described in this entry. Germline V CDR1 and CDR2: MNHNS, SASEGT. V was clipped by 3 bases and J by 6 bases; unmatched bases: 3. CDR3 length equals 13 residues. This record comes from a study of blood T cell repertoires in COVID-19. Across the study: Sites in the United States, Italy and Spain provided acute and convalescent COVID-19 samples.

Original handling: Amplified reference gene primers provided the basis for estimating nucleated cell counts. TCRdb's table, derived via immunoSEQ multiplex PCR, lists solely in-frame clones and lacks some. The V and J calls and clone size come from that table; D and trimming were worked out from the DNA. The sample lists approximately 260,000 clones, roughly 87% occurring once. The source material was peripheral blood. The TCR comes from a woman aged 40 to 50 who had recovered from COVID-19. V usage is TRBV6-1 and J usage is TRBJ1-2; 8 positions agree with TRBD1. CDR3 nucleotide sequence: TGTGCCAGCAGTGAGGGGACAGGAGATGGCTACACCTTC. It yields the protein CASSEGTGDGYTF.